This paragraph reports one T cell receptor (beta chain). This clonotype came up many times. Its antigen remains unidentified. The sample holds no much larger clone one base away, and base qualities are not on file. The data were obtained in a study of T cell repertoires and leukemia-associated antigens (dated by TCRdb to between 2017 and 2020). Study-wide context: Each sample yielded about 5.1 to 7 million read pairs and roughly 3 to 5.0 million effective reads, roughly 16 million effective reads overall. The study aimed to identify which antigen a TCR Vbeta21 clone previously found in CML patients recognizes, using in vitro peptide stimulation of healthy T cells.

Based on the germline V gene, the CDR1 and CDR2 sequences are SGHRS and YFSETQ. From its cysteine to its phenylalanine, the CDR3 spans 16 amino acids. Here the CDR3 DNA is all that survives: 48 bases in frame from base 1. V loses 2 bases, J loses 0 bases, and the germline ends lie 11 bases apart. General study outcomes and caveats: No significant differences among the four groups were observed in the numbers of Vbeta genes (approximately 60), Jbeta genes (over twelve), VDJ rearrangements, or unique CDR3s. The antigen specificity and function of the expanded clones were not directly tested and needed further investigation.

CD3+ T cells were initially rested overnight at approximately 2.4 million cells/mL in RPMI 1640 lacking fetal bovine serum. MACS immunomagnetic beads were used according to the manufacturer's instructions to isolate CD3+ T cells from PBMCs. Total RNA was extracted from the cultured T cells with TRIzol reagent. 5' rapid amplification of cDNA ends (5'RACE) was the method used to amplify TCRbeta libraries from the RNA. Before sequencing, library concentration and integrity were assessed using Qubit, an Agilent instrument, and quantitative PCR. Qualified libraries were sequenced on Illumina HiSeq or MiSeq by a commercial service provider. The source study handled its data this way. TCR sequences in each sample were identified with MiXCR version 1.8.2. To qualify, a clone needed a CDR3 longer than four amino acids, an in-frame nucleotide length, and no stop codon. A read containing the complete CDR3 structure was counted as an effective read. RT-PCR with 24 Vbeta primers, GeneScan spectratyping, and Sanger sequencing were used to validate the expanded clones. TCRdb trimmed the raw reads at Q25, called clones with MiXCR and kept productive beta chains. Identical CDR3 proteins give one entry, which carries the most common genes and DNA. The V and J calls here are based on TCRdb, not the publication. This sample comprises 11,000 or so distinct CDR3 sequences, approximately 43% of them detected only once. The top ten clones comprise around a quarter of the sample.

Sequencing was done on a sample of CD3+ T cells sorted from blood and cultured. The V and J segments used are TRBV5-1 and TRBJ2-2; the D gene cannot be resolved reliably. The sequence derives from a female donor in good health. The CDR3 is CASSFGWATNTGELFF. In nucleotide form, the sequence is TGCGCCAGCAGCTTCGGTTGGGCCACGAACACCGGGGAGCTGTTTTTT.